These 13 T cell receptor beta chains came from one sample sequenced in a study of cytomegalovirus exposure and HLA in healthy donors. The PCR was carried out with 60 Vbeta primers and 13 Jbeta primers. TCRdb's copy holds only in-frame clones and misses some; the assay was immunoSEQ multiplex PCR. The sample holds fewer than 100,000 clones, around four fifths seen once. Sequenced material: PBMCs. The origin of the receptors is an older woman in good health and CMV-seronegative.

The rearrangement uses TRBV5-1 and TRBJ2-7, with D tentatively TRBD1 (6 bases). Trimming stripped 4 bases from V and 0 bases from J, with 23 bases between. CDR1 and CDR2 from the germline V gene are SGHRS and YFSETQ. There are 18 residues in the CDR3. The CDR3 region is CASSRGVDSSLVSYEQYF. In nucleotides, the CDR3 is TGCGCCAGCAGCCGGGGAGTGGACAGCTCCCTTGTCTCCTACGAGCAGTACTTC. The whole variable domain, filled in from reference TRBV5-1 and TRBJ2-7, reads KAGVTQTPRYLIKTRGQQVTLSCSPISGHRSVSWYQQTPGQGLQFLFEYFSETQRNKGNFPGRFSGRQFSNSRSEMNVSTLELGDSALYLCASSRGVDSSLVSYEQYFGPGTRLTVT.

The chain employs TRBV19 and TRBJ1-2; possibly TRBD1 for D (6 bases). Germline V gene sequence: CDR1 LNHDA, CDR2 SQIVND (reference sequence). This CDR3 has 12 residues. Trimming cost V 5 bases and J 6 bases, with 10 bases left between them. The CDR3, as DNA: TGTGCCAGTAGTTTGGGGGCTGATGGCTACACCTTC. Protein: CASSLGADGYTF.

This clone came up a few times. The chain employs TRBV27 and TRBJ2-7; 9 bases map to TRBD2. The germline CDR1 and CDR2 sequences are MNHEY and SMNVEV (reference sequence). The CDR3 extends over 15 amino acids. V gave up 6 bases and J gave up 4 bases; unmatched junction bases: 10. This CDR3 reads CASSARSGGMYEQYF. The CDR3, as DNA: TGTGCCAGCAGCGCTCGTAGCGGGGGTATGTACGAGCAGTACTTC.

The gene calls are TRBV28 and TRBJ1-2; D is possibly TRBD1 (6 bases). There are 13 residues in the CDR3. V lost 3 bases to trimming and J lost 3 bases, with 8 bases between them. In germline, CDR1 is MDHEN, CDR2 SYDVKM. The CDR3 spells CASSFAGDYGYTF. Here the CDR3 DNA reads TGTGCCAGCAGTTTTGCAGGGGACTATGGCTACACCTTC.

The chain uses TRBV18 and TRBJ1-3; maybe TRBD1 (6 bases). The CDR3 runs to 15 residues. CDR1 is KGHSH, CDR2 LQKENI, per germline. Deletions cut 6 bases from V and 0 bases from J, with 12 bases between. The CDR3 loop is CASSRDKYSGNTIYF. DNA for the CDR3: TGTGCCAGCTCTCGGGACAAATACTCTGGAAACACCATATATTTT.

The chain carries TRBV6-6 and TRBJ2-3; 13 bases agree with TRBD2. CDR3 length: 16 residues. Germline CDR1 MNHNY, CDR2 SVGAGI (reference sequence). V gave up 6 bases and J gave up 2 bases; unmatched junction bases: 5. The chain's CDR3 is CASRLGTSGATDTQYF. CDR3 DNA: TGTGCCAGCAGACTCGGGACTAGCGGGGCCACAGATACGCAGTATTTT.

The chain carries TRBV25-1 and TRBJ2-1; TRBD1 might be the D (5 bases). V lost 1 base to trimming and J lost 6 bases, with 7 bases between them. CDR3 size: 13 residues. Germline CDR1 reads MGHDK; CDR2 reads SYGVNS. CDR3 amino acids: CASSEWQGNEQFF. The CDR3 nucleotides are TGTGCCAGCAGTGAATGGCAGGGCAATGAGCAGTTCTTC.

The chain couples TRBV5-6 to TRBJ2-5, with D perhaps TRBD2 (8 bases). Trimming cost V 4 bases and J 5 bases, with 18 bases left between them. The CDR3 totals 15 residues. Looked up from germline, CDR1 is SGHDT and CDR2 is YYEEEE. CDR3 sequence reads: CASSPPGGGLETQYF. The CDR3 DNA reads TGTGCCAGCAGCCCCCCGGGAGGGGGCCTGGAGACCCAGTACTTC.

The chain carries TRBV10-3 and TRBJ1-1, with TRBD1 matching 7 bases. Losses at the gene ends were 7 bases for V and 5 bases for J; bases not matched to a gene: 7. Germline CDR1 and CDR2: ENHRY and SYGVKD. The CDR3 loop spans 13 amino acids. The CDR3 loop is CAINTGELTEAFF. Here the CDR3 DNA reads TGTGCCATCAATACAGGGGAATTGACTGAAGCTTTCTTT.

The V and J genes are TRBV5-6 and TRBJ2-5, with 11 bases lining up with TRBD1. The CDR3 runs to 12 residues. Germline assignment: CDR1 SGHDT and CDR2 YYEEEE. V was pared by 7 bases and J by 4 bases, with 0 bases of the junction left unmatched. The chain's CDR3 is CASGTGGETQYF. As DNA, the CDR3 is TGTGCCAGCGGGACAGGGGGAGAGACCCAGTACTTC.

This CDR3 is CASKSLGTGTYEQYF. CDR3 nucleotide sequence: TGTGCCAGCAAATCGCTCGGGACTGGCACCTACGAGCAGTACTTC. The chain employs TRBV2 and TRBJ2-7, with D possibly TRBD2 on 6 matching bases. CDR1 and CDR2 from the germline V gene are SNHLY and FYNNEI. V lost 7 bases and J 2 bases, leaving 18 bases between the germline ends. The CDR3 contains 15 residues.

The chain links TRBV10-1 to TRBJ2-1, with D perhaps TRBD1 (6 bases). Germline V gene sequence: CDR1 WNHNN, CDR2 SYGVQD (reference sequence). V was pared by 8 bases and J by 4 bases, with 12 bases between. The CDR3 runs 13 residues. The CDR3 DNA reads TGCGCCAGCGGGACATCTCGTTACAATGAGCAGTTCTTC. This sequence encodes CASGTSRYNEQFF.

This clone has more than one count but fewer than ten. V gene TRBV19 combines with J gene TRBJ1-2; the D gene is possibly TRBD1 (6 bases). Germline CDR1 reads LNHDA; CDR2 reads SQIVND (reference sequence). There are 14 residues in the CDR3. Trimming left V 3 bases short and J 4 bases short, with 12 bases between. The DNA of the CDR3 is TGTGCCAGTAGTATTCAACAGGGCCGCTATGGCTACACCTTC. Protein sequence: CASSIQQGRYGYTF.